This TCR beta chain was obtained from a study of T cell changes during pregnancy in multiple sclerosis (dated by TCRdb to the late 2010s). At the level of the whole study: The study looked at changes in the T cell repertoire across pregnancy in women with multiple sclerosis.

A remark on this clone: Its recognized antigen is unknown. No quality values exist for individual bases; no much larger clone is one base distant.

Measured from the cysteine to the phenylalanine, the CDR3 is 15 residues long. Only the CDR3 DNA is retained, 45 bases long and in frame from the first base. The V end loses 2 bases and the J end loses 6 bases, and a stretch of 17 bases separates them. The germline V gene (reference sequence) yields SEHNR for CDR1 and FQNEAQ for CDR2. Library generation was performed with the immunoSEQ multiplex PCR assay. The table comes from immuneACCESS by way of TCRdb, which keeps in-frame sequences with V and J called. Part of the clones is missing from these tables; in studies checked, under half for an unresolved V gene and the rest for unknown reasons. Here the sample has roughly 58,000 clones; approximately 90% occur a single time. Approximately 0.15% of the sample rests with the top ten.

The sequencing used CD4+ T cells from peripheral blood mononuclear cells, collected after pregnancy. The receptor comes from a female donor in good health, enrolled as a control in a pregnancy study. The chain joins TRBV7-9 to TRBJ2-7, with TRBD1 tentatively as D gene (6 bases match). The CDR3 here reads CASSLKGEGLSEQYF. At the DNA level, the sequence is TGTGCCAGCAGCTTAAAGGGGGAAGGTCTGTCCGAGCAGTACTTC.